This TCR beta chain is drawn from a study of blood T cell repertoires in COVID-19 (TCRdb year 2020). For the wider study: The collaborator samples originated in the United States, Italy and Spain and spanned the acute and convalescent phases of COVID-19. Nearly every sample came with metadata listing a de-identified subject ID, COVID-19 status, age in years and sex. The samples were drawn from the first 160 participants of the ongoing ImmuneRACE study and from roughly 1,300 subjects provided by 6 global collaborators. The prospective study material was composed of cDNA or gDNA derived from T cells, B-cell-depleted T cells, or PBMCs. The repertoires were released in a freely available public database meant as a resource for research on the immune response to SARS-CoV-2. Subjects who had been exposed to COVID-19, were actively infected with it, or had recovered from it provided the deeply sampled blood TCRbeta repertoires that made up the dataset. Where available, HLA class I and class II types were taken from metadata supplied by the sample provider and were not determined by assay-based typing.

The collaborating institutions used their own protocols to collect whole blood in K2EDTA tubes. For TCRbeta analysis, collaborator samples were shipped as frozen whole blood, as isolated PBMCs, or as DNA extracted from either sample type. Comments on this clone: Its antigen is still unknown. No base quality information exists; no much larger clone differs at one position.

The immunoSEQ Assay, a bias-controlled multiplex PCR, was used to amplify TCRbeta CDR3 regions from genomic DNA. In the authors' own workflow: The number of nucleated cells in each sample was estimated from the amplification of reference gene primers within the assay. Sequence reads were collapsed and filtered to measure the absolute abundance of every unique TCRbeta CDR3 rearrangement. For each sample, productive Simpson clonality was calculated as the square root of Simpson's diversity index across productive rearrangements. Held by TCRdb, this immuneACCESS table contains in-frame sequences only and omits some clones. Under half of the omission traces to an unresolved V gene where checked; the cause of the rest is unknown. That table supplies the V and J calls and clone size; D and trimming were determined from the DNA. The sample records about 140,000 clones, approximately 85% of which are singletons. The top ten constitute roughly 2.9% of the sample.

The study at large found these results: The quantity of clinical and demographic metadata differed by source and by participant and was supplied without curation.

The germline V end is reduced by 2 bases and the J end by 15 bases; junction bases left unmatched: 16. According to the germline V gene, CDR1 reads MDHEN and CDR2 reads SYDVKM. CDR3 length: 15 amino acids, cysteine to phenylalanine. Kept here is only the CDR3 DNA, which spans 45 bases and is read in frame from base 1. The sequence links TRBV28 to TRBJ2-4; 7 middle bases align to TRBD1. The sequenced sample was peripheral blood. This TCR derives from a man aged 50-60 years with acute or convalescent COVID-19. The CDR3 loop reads CASSLTGALSRSPYF. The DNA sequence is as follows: TGTGCCAGCAGTTTAACAGGGGCCCTCTCCCGCTCGCCGTACTTC.